The clone carrying this TCR beta chain was observed many times. No antigen is known for it. Germline V gives CDR1 MDHEN, CDR2 SYDVKM. The CDR3 contains 12 residues. Trimming removed 6 bases from V and 0 bases from J, with 6 bases in between. For TCR beta, libraries came from quantitative 5'-RACE with molecular barcodes. TCRdb processed the 5' RACE reads anew with MiXCR; each CDR3 protein has one entry. The sample records some 800,000 distinct CDR3 sequences, approximately 12% being singletons. The sample is drawn from a study of CD8 T cells in ankylosing spondylitis. Notes on the study in general: Characteristic, it appeared, of ankylosing spondylitis blood was a TCR beta motif of eight or nine highly homologous variants. Researchers reportedly found disease-linked clones significantly enriched in matched ankylosing spondylitis synovial fluid.

The TCR was taken from a male donor with ankylosing spondylitis. The specimen sequenced was blood, either unsorted or a sorted T cell fraction (not recorded which). The V gene is TRBV28, the J gene TRBJ2-7; D is ambiguous. DNA for the CDR3: TGTGCCAGCAGCTCTACCTCCTACGAGCAGTACTTC. Translated: CASSSTSYEQYF.